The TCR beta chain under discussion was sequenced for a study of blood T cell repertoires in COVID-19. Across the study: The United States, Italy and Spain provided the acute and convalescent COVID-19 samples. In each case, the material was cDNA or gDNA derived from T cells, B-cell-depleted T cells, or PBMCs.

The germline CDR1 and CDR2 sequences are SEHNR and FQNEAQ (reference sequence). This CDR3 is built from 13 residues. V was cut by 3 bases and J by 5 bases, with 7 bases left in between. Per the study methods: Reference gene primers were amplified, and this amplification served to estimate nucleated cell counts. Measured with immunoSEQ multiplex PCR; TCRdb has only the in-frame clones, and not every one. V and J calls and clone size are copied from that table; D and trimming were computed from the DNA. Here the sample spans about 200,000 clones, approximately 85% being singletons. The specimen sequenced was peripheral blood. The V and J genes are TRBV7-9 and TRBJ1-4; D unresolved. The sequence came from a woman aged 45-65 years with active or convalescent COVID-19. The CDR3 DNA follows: TGTGCCAGCAGCTTTGGAGGAAATGAAAAACTGTTTTTT. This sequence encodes CASSFGGNEKLFF.